The clone carrying this TCR beta chain was counted once. The data stem from a study of blood T cell repertoires in COVID-19. In the source study's methods: Estimation of nucleated cell counts was performed using reference gene primer amplification. Data came from immunoSEQ multiplex PCR; TCRdb stores just in-frame clones and leaves some out. Clone size and V and J calls were adopted from that table, with D and trimming inferred from the DNA. The sample shows nearly 65,000 clones, roughly 80% of them seen only once. There are 15 residues in the CDR3. Germline lookup yields CDR1 ENHRY and CDR2 SYGVKD. After removal of 2 bases from V and 2 bases from J, the junction contained 3 bases not matched to a gene.

The specimen was peripheral blood. The sequence was collected from a human donor in a cohort sampled during active COVID-19. J is TRBJ2-3 and V is TRBV10-3, with 8 bases fitting TRBD2. For the CDR3, the DNA is TGTGCCATCAGTGAGGGACTAGCCCCCACAGATACGCAGTATTTT. This translates into CAISEGLAPTDTQYF.